This T cell receptor (beta chain) was obtained from a study of technical replicates of blood from several donors. Method: immunoSEQ multiplex PCR; TCRdb's copy keeps in-frame clones and lacks some. The sample contains tens of thousands of clones, less than 95% of which appear only once. The CDR3 sequence is 14 residues long. Losses at the gene ends were 5 bases for V and 6 bases for J; bases not matched to a gene: 7. The germline V gene encodes CDR1 SGDLS and CDR2 YYNGEE. In its sample, this clone was seen once. The sequenced material came from T cells isolated from PBMCs. This chain joins TRBV9 and TRBJ2-2; 7 bases are a match to TRBD1. The source is a human donor in good health. CDR3 loop: CASRGTGESGELFF. CDR3 DNA: TGTGCCAGCAGAGGAACAGGGGAATCCGGGGAGCTGTTTTTT.